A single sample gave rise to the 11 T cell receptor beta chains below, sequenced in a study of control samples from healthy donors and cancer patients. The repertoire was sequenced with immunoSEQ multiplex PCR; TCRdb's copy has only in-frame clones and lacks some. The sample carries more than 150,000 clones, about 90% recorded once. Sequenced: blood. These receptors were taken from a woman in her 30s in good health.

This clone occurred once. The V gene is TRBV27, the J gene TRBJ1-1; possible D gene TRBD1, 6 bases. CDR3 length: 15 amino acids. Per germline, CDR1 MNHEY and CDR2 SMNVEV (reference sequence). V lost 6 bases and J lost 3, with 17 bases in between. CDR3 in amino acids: CASSLRTTGHTEAFF. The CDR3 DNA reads TGTGCCAGCAGCCTCCGGACCACAGGGCACACTGAAGCTTTCTTT.

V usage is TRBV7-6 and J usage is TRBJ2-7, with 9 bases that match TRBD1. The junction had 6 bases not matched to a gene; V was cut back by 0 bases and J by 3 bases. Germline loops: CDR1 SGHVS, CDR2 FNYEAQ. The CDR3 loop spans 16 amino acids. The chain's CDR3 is CASSLALGQGFYEQYF. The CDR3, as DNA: TGTGCCAGCAGCTTAGCGCTGGGACAGGGTTTCTACGAGCAGTACTTC.

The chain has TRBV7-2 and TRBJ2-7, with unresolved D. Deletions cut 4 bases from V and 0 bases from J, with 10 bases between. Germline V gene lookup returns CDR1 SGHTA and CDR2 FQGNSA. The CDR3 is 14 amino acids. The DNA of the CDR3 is TGTGCCAGCAGCTCGAGACGCACCTCCTACGAGCAGTACTTC. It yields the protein CASSSRRTSYEQYF.

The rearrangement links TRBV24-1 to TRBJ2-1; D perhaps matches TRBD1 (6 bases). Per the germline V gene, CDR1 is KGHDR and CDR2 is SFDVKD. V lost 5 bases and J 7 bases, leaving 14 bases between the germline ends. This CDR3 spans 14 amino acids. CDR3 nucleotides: TGTGCCACCAGTGGTTACAGGGATTCTAATGAGCAGTTCTTC. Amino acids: CATSGYRDSNEQFF.

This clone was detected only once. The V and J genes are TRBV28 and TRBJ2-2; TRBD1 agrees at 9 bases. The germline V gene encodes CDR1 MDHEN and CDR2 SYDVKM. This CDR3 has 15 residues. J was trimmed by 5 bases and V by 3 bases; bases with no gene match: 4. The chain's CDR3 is CASSFGDRDTGELFF. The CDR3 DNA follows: TGTGCCAGCAGTTTTGGGGACAGGGATACCGGGGAGCTGTTTTTT.

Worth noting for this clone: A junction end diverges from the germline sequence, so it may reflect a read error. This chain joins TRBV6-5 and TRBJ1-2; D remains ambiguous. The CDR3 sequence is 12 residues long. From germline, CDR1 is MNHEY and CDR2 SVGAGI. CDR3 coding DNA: TGTGCCAGCAGTGACTCAGGATATGGCTACACCTTC. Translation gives CASSDSGYGYTF.

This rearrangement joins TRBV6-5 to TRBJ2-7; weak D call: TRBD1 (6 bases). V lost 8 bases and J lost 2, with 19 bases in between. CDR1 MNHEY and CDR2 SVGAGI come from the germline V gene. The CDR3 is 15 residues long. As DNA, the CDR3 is TGTGCCAGCCGGCTAAGCTGGGACACCGCCTACGAGCAGTACTTC. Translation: CASRLSWDTAYEQYF.

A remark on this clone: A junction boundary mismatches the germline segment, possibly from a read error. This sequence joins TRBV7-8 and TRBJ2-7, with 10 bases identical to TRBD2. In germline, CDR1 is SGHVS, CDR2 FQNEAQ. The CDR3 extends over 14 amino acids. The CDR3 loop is CASSVAGGSYEQYF. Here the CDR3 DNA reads TGTGCCAGCAGCGTAGCGGGAGGCTCCTACGAGCAGTACTTC.

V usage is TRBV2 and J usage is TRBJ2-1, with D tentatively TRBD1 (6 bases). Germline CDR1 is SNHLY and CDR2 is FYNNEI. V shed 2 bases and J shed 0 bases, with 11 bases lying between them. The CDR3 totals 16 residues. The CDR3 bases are TGTGCCAGCAGTGAAAAGGGGGATAGCTCCTACAATGAGCAGTTCTTC. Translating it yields CASSEKGDSSYNEQFF.

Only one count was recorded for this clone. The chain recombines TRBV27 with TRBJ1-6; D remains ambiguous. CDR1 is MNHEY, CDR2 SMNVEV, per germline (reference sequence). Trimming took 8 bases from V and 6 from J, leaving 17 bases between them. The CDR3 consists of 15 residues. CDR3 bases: TGTGCCAGCTACCCTCGAGGGCAATTTAATTCACCCCTCCACTTT. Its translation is CASYPRGQFNSPLHF.

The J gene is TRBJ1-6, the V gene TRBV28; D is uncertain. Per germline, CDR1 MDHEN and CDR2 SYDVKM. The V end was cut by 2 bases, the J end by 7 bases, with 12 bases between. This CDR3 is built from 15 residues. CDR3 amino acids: CASSLGPRQNSPLHF. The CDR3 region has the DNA TGTGCCAGCAGTTTAGGTCCCAGGCAAAATTCACCCCTCCACTTT.